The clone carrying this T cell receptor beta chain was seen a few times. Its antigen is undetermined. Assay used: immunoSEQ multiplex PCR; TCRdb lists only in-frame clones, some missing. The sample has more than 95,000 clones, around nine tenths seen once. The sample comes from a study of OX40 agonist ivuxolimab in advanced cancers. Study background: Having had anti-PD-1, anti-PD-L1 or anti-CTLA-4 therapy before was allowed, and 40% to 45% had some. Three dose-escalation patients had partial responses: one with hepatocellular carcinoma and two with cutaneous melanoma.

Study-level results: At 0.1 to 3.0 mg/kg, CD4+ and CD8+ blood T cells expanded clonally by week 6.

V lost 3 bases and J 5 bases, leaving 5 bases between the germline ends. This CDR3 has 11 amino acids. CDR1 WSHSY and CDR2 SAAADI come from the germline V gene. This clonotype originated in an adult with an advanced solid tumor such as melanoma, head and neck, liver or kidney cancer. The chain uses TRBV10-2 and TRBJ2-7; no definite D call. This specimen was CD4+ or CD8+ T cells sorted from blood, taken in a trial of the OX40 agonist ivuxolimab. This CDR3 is CASSESNEQYF. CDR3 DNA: TGCGCCAGCAGTGAATCGAACGAGCAGTACTTC.